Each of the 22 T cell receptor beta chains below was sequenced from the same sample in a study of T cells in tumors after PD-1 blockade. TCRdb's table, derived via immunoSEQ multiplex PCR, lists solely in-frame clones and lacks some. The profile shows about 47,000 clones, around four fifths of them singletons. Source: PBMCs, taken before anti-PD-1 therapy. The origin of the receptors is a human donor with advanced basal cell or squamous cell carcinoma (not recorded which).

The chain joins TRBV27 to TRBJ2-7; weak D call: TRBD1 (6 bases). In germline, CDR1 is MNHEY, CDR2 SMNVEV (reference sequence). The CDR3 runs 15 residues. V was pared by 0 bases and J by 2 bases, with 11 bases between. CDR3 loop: CASSLSGTRTYEQYF. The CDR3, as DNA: TGTGCCAGCAGTTTATCGGGGACAAGAACCTACGAGCAGTACTTC.

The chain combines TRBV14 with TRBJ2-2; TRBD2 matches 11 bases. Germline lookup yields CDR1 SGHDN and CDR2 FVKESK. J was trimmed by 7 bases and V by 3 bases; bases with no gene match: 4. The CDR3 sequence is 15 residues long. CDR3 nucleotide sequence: TGTGCCAGCAGCCACTTAGGACTAGCGGGCGGGGAGCTGTTTTTT. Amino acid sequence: CASSHLGLAGGELFF.

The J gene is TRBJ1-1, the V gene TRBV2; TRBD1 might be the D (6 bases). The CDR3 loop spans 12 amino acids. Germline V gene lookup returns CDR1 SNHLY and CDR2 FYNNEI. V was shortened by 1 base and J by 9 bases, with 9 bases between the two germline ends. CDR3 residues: CASSEVGGQAFF. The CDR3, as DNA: TGTGCCAGCAGTGAAGTCGGGGGGCAAGCTTTCTTT.

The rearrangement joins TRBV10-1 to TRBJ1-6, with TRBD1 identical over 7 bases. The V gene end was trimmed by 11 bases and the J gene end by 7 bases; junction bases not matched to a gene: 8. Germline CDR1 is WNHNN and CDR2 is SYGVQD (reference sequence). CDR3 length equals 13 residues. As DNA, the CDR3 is TGCGCCCCCAAGAAGGGGGCGAATTCACCCCTCCACTTT. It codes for CAPKKGANSPLHF.

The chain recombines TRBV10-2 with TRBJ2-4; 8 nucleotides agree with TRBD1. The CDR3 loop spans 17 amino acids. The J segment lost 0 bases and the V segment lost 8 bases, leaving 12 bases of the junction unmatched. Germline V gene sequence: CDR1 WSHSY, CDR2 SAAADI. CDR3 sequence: CASAGTGDLLAKNIQYF. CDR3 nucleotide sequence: TGCGCCAGCGCCGGGACAGGAGATCTACTAGCCAAAAACATTCAGTACTTC.

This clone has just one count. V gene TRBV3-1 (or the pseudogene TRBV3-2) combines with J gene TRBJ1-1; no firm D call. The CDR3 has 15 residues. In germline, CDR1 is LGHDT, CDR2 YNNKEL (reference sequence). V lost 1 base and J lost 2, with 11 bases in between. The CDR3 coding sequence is TGTGCCAGCAGCCAAGTCAGAGGCTTAAACACTGAAGCTTTCTTT. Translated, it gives CASSQVRGLNTEAFF.

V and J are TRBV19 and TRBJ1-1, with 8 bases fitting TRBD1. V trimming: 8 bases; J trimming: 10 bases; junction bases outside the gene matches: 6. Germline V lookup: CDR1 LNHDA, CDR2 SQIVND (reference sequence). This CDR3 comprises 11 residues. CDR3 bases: TGTGCCAGTGATCGACAGGGGCCAGCTTTCTTT. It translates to CASDRQGPAFF.

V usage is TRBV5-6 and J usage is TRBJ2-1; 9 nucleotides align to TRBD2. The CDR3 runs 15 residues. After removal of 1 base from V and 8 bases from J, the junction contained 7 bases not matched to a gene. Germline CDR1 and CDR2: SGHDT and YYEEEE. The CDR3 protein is CASSLRASGIYEQFF. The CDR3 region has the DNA TGTGCCAGCAGCTTGAGGGCTAGCGGGATATATGAGCAGTTCTTC.

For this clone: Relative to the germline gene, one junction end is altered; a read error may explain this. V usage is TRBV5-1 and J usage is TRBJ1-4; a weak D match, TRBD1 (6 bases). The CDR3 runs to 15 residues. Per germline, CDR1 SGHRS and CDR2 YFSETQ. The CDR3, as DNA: TGCGCCCGCAGCTGGGGGGGCGGGGGAGATGAAAAACTGTTTTTT. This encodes CARSWGGGGDEKLFF.

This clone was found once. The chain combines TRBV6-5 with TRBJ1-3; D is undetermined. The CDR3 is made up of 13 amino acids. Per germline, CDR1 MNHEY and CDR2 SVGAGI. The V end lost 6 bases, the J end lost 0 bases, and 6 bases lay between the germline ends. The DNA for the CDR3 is TGTGCCAGCAGCCGGAGCTCTGGAAACACCATATATTTT. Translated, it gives CASSRSSGNTIYF.

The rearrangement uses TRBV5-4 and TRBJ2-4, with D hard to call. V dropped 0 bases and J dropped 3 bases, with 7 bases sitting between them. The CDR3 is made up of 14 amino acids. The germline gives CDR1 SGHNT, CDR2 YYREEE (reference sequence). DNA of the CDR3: TGTGCCAGCAGCTTGGCCGGAGACAAAAACATTCAGTACTTC. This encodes CASSLAGDKNIQYF.

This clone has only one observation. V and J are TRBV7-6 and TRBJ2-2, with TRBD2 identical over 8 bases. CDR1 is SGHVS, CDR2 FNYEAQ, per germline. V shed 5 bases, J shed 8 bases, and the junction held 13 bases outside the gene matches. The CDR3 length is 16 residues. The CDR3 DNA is TGTGCCAGCAGCCTAACGGGACTAGTGAATCCTGGGGAGCTGTTTTTT. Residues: CASSLTGLVNPGELFF.

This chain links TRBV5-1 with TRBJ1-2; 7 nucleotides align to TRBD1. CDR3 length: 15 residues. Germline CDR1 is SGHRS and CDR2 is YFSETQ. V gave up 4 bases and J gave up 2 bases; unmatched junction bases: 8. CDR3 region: CASSDQGGRNYGYTF. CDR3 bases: TGCGCCAGCAGCGATCAGGGGGGGAGGAACTATGGCTACACCTTC.

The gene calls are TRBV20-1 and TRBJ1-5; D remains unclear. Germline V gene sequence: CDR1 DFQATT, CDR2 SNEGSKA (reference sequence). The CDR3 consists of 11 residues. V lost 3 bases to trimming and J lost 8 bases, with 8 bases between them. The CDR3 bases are TGCAGTGCTAGCGCCGGGGAGCCCCAGCATTTT. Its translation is CSASAGEPQHF.

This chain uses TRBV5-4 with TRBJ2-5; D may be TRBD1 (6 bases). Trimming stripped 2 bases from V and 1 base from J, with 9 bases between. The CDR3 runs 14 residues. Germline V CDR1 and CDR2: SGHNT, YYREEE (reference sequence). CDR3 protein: CASSLGGFQETQYF. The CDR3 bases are TGTGCCAGCAGCTTAGGGGGTTTCCAAGAGACCCAGTACTTC.

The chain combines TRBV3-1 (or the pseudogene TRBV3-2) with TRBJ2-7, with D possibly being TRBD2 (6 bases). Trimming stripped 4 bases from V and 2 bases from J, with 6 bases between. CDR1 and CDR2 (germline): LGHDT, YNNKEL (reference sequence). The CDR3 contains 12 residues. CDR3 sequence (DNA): TGTGCCAGCAGCCCGGGGGCCTACGAGCAGTACTTC. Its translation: CASSPGAYEQYF.

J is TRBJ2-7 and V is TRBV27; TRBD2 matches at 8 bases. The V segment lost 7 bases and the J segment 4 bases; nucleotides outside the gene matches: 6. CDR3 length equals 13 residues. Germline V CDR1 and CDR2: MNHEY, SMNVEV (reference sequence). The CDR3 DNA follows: TGTGCCAGCACCCCCGGGGGGGGATACGAGCAGTACTTC. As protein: CASTPGGGYEQYF.

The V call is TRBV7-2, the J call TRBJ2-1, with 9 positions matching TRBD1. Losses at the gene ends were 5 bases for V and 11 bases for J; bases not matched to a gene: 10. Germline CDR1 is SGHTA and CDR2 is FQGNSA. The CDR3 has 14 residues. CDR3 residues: CASSPTPGQGKQFF. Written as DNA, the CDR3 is TGTGCCAGCAGCCCAACCCCGGGACAGGGTAAGCAGTTCTTC.

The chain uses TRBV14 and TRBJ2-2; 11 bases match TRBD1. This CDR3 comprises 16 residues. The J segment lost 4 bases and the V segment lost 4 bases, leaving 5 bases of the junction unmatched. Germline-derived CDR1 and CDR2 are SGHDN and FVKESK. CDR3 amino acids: CASSLRTGGSTGELFF. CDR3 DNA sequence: TGTGCCAGCAGCCTTCGGACAGGGGGCTCCACCGGGGAGCTGTTTTTT.

Here the CDR3 reads CATRRTGDNTEAFF. CDR3 DNA: TGTGCCACCCGCCGGACAGGGGACAACACTGAAGCTTTCTTT. The chain uses TRBV10-3 and TRBJ1-1; TRBD1 aligns across 9 bases. Germline V gene lookup returns CDR1 ENHRY and CDR2 SYGVKD. CDR3 length: 14 amino acids. V shed 10 bases and J 2 bases; nucleotides not matched to a gene: 8.

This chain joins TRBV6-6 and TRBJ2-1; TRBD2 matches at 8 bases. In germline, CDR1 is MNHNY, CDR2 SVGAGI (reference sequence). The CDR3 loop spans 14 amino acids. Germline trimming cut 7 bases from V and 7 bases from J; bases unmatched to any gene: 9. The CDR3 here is CASNRRREENEQFF. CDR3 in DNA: TGTGCCAGCAACAGGAGGCGGGAGGAGAATGAGCAGTTCTTC.

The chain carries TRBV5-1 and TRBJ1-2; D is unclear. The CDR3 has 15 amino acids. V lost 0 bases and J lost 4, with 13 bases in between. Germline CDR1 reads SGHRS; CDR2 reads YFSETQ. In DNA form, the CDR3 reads TGCGCCAGCAGCTTGGTCGTTGGGAGCGGCTATGGCTACACCTTC. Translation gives CASSLVVGSGYGYTF.